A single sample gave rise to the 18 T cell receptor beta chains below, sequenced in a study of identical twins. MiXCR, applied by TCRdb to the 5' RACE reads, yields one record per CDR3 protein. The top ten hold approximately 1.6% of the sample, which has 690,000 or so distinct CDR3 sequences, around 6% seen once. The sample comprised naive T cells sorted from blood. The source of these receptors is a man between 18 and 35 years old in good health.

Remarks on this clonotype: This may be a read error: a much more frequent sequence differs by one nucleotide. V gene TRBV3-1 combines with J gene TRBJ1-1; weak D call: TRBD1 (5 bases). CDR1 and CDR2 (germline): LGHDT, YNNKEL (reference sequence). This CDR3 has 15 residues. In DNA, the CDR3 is TGTGACAGCAGCCAAGGCCTGGGGGAGAGCACTGAAGCTTTCTTT. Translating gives CDSSQGLGESTEAFF.

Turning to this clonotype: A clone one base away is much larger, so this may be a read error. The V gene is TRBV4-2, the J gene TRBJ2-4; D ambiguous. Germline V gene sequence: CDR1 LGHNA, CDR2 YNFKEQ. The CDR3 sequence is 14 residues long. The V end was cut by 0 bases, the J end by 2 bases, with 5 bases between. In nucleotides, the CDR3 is TGTGCCAGCAGCCAAGAAGGGACCAAAAACATTCAGTACTTC. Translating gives CASSQEGTKNIQYF.

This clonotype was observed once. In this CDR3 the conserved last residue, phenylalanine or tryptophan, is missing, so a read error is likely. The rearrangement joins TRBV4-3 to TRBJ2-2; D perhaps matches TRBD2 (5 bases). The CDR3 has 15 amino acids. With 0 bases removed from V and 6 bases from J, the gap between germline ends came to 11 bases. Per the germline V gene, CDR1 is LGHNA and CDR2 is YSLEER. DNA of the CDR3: TGCGCCAGCAGCCAAGATTTCTACGGGGCCGGGGAGCTGTTTTCT. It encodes CASSQDFYGAGELFS.

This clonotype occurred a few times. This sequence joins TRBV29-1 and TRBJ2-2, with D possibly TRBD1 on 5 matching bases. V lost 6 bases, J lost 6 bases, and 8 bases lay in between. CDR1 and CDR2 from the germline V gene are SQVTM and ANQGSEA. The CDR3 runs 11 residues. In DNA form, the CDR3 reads TGCAGCGTGATAGGGGCCGGGGAGCTGTTTTTT. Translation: CSVIGAGELFF.

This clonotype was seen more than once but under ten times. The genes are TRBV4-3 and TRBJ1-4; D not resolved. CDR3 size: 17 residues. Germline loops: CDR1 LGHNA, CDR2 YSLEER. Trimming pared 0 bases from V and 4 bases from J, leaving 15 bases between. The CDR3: CASSQEARQAYNEKLFF. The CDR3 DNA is TGCGCCAGCAGCCAAGAAGCTCGGCAGGCGTATAATGAAAAACTGTTTTTT.

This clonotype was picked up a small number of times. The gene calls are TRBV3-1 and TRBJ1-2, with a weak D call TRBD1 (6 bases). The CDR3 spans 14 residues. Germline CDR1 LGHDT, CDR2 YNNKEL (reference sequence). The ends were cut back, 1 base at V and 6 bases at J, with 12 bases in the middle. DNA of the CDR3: TGTGCCAGCAGCCAAGCCGGGGGGCGCGATGGCTACACCTTC. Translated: CASSQAGGRDGYTF. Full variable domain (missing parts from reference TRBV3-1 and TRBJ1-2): DTAVSQTPKYLVTQMGNDKSIKCEQNLGHDTMYWYKQDSKKFLKIMFSYNNKELIINETVPNRFSPKSPDKAHLNLHINSLELGDSAVYFCASSQAGGRDGYTFGSGTRLTVV.

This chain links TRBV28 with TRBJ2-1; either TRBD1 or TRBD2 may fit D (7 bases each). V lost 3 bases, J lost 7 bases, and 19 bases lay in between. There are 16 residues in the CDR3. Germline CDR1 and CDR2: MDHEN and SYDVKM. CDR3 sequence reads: CASSFYRGATGNEQFF. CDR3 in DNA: TGTGCCAGCAGTTTTTACCGGGGGGCGACAGGGAATGAGCAGTTCTTC.

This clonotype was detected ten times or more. The CDR3 DNA is TGCAGTGCTAGGGACGACAGGCCAAGCTACGAGCAGTACTTC. It codes for CSARDDRPSYEQYF. The chain is built from TRBV20-1 and TRBJ2-7, with a weak D call TRBD1 (6 bases). The CDR3 totals 14 residues. CDR1 and CDR2 (germline): DFQATT, SNEGSKA (reference sequence). Trimming cost V 3 bases and J 3 bases, with 15 bases left between them.

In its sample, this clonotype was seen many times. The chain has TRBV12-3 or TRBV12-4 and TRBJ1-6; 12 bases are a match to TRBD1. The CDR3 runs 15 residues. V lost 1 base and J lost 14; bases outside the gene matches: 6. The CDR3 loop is CASSLGRDRGPALHF. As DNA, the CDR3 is TGTGCCAGCAGTTTAGGCCGGGACAGGGGGCCTGCCCTCCACTTT.

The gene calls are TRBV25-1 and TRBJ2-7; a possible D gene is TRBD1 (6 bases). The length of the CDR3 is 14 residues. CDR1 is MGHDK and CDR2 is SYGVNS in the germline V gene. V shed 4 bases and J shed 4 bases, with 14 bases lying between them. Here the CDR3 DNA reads TGTGCCAGCAGTGGTTCCAGGGGACCTTACGAGCAGTACGTC. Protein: CASSGSRGPYEQYV.

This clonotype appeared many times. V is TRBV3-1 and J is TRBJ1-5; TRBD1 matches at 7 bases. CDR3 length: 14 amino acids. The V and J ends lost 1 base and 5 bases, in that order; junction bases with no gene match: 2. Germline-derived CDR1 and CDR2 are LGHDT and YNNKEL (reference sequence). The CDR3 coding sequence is TGTGCCAGCAGCCAAGCGAGGGGGCATCAGCCCCAGCATTTT. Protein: CASSQARGHQPQHF.

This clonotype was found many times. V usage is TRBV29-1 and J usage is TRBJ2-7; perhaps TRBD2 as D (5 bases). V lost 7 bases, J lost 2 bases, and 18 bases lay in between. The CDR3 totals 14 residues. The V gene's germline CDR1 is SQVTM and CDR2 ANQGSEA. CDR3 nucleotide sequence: TGCAGCGCTGCTATTCGACGGGGAACCTACGAGCAGTACTTC. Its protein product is CSAAIRRGTYEQYF.

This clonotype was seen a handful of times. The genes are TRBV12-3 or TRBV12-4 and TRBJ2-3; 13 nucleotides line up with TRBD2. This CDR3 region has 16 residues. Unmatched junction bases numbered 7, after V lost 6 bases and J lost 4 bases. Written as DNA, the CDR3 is TGTGCCAGCAGGCCCACTAGCGGGAGGGGATCAGATACGCAGTATTTT. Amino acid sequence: CASRPTSGRGSDTQYF.

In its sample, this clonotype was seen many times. The CDR3 spells CASSSTGEQYF. The CDR3, as DNA: TGTGCCAGCAGTTCGACAGGCGAGCAGTACTTC. The chain uses TRBV27 and TRBJ2-7; maybe TRBD1 (6 bases). This CDR3 comprises 11 residues. V dropped 4 bases and J dropped 6 bases, with 7 bases sitting between them. Looked up from germline, CDR1 is MNHEY and CDR2 is SMNVEV (reference sequence).

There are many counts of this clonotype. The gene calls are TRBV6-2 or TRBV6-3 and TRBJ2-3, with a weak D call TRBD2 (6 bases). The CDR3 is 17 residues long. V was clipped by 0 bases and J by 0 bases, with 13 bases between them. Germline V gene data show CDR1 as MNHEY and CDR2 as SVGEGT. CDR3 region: CASSYSSERVSTDTQYF. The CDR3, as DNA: TGTGCCAGCAGTTACTCTTCCGAGCGGGTTAGCACAGATACGCAGTATTTT.

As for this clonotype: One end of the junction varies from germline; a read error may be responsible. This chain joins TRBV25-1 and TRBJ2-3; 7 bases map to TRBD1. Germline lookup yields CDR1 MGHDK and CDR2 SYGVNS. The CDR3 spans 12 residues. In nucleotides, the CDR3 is TGTGCCAGCAGTGAGGGGACAGATACGCAGTGTTTT. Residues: CASSEGTDTQCF. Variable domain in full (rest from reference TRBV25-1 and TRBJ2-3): EADIYQTPRYLVIGTGKKITLECSQTMGHDKMYWYQQDPGMELHLIHYSYGVNSTEKGDLSSESTVSRIRTEHFPLTLESARPSHTSQYLCASSEGTDTQCFGPGTRLTVL.

The CDR3 is CAISESPGSTDTQYF. In DNA form, the CDR3 reads TGTGCCATCAGTGAGTCGCCCGGGAGCACAGATACGCAGTATTTT. The chain has TRBV10-3 and TRBJ2-3; D ambiguous. There are 15 residues in the CDR3. Germline-derived CDR1 and CDR2 are ENHRY and SYGVKD. V lost 0 bases, J lost 0 bases, and 7 bases lay in between.

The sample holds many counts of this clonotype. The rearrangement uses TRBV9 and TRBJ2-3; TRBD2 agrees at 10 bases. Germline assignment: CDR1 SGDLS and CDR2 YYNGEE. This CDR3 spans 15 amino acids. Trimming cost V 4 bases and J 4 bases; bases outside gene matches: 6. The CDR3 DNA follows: TGTGCCAGCAGCTGCCCAGCGGGAGGGGCAGATACGCAGTATTTT. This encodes CASSCPAGGADTQYF.